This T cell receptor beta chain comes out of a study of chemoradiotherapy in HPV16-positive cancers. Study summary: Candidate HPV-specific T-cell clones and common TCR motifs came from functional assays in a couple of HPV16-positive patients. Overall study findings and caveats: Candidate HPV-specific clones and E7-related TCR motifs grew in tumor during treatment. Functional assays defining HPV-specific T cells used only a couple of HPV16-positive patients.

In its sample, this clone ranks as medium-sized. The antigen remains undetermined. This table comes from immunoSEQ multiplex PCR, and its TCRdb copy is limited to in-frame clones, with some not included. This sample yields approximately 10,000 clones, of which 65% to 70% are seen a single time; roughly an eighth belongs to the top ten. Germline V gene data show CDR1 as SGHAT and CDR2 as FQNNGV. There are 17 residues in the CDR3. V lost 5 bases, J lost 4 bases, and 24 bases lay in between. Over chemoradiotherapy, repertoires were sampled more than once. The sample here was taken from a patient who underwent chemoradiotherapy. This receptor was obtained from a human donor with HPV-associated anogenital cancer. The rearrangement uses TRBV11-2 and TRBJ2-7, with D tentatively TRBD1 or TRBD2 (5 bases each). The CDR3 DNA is TGTGCCAGCAGCACCTCTGTGGGAGTCCTAGGGGCATACGAGCAGTACTTC. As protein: CASSTSVGVLGAYEQYF.